This TCR beta chain was obtained from a study of shared clonotypes between healthy human individuals. Findings and limits, study-wide: Naive subsets usually exceeded memory subsets in estimated richness.

The sample holds one count of this clone. As yet, its antigen is unknown. Assay used: immunoSEQ multiplex PCR; TCRdb lists only in-frame clones, some missing. The data show about 820,000 clones, with roughly 92% seen just once and less than 25% held by the top ten. Selected positively for CCR7 and CD45RO-negative, naive CD8 cells excluded terminally differentiated effector memory CD45RA+ cells. The V end was cut by 4 bases, the J end by 2 bases, with 10 bases between. This CDR3 has 14 residues. Germline loops: CDR1 MDHEN, CDR2 SYDVKM. The chain recombines TRBV28 with TRBJ2-3, with D perhaps given as TRBD1 or TRBD2 (5 bases each). Specimen: naive CD8+ T cells sorted from blood. The receptor was isolated from a man aged 25-45 years in good health. CDR3 sequence (DNA): TGTGCCAGCAGTTCACCGGGGCTCACAGATACGCAGTATTTT. Protein product: CASSSPGLTDTQYF.